The rows below give T cell receptor beta chains drawn from one sample of a study of immune evolution from preneoplasia to lung adenocarcinoma. TCRdb's table, derived via immunoSEQ multiplex PCR, lists solely in-frame clones and lacks some. The sample holds around 6,100 clones, 77% seen once. The source material was FFPE lung adenocarcinoma in situ tissue. The receptors stem from a person aged 55-79 years with lung adenocarcinoma. Each CDR3 is given with its conserved first and last residue. Fields, in order: clone size, CDR3 length, D gene, J gene, V gene, CDR3 protein, CDR3 DNA. D genes are given only for firm matches. The size of a clone is reported for some rows only, either as once, few or many, or as a class for expanded clones.

NA 17 TRBD2 TRBJ2-1 TRBV7-8 CASSRTFSGSSYNEQFF TGTGCCAGCAGCCGAACATTCAGCGGGAGCTCCTACAATGAGCAGTTCTTC
NA 13 NA TRBJ2-7 TRBV2 CASTIVGAYEQYF TGTGCCAGCACTATCGTGGGGGCATACGAGCAGTACTTC
NA 17 TRBD2 TRBJ2-3 TRBV7-2 CASSRTSGGGFTDTQYF TGTGCCAGCAGCAGGACTAGCGGGGGGGGATTCACAGATACGCAGTATTTT
NA 13 NA TRBJ1-2 TRBV30 CAWSPTRAYGYTF TGTGCCTGGAGTCCTACACGGGCCTATGGCTACACCTTC
once 14 TRBD1 TRBJ1-2 TRBV4-2 CASSAPRQGYGYTF TGTGCCAGCAGCGCCCCCCGACAGGGATATGGCTACACCTTC
few 17 NA TRBJ1-6 TRBV5-1 CASSLEIGQNYNSPLHF TGCGCCAGCAGCTTGGAAATTGGACAGAACTATAATTCACCCCTCCACTTT
NA 14 TRBD1 TRBJ2-3 TRBV29-1 CSVAQGAGTDTQYF TGCAGCGTTGCACAGGGGGCTGGCACAGATACGCAGTATTTT
NA 16 TRBD2 TRBJ2-2 TRBV5-6 CASSALAGGSTGELFF TGTGCCAGCAGCGCACTAGCGGGGGGAAGCACCGGGGAGCTGTTTTTT
NA 16 TRBD2 TRBJ2-3 TRBV2 CASSFLAGGGPDTQYF TGTGCCAGCAGTTTCCTAGCGGGGGGTGGCCCAGATACGCAGTATTTT
NA 12 NA TRBJ2-3 TRBV28 CASSLGADTQYF TGTGCCAGCAGTTTAGGGGCAGATACGCAGTATTTT
NA 18 TRBD1 TRBJ1-2 TRBV5-8 CASSLPLRTGARRYGYTF TGTGCCAGCAGCCTTCCCCTCCGGACAGGGGCTCGGAGATATGGCTACACCTTC
NA 14 TRBD1 TRBJ2-3 TRBV7-2 CASSKGQGTDTQYF TGTGCCAGCAGCAAGGGACAGGGAACAGATACGCAGTATTTT
NA 15 TRBD2 TRBJ2-5 TRBV6-5 CASSYFLAGGETQYF TGTGCCAGCAGTTACTTCCTAGCGGGGGGGGAGACCCAGTACTTC
NA 14 TRBD1 TRBJ2-1 TRBV19 CASGDRDTYNEQFF TGTGCCAGTGGGGACAGGGACACCTACAATGAGCAGTTCTTC
few 13 NA TRBJ1-3 TRBV11-3 CASSLSGGNTIYF TGTGCCAGCAGCTTATCTGGCGGAAACACCATATATTTT
NA 15 NA TRBJ1-1 TRBV29-1 CSVAGGLGIGTEAFF TGCAGCGTTGCTGGGGGGCTGGGGATAGGCACTGAAGCTTTCTTT
NA 14 NA TRBJ1-5 TRBV11-2 CASSLGQGRQPQHF TGTGCCAGCAGCTTAGGGCAGGGAAGGCAGCCCCAGCATTTT
NA 14 NA TRBJ2-7 TRBV5-1 CASSLVSPEKEQYF TGCGCCAGCAGCTTGGTCTCCCCAGAGAAGGAGCAGTACTTC
NA 17 TRBD1 TRBJ1-2 TRBV15 CATSRAAGTGGFYGYTF TGTGCCACCAGCAGGGCGGCAGGGACAGGGGGGTTCTATGGCTACACCTTC
NA 12 NA TRBJ1-4 TRBV19 CASSLANEKLFF TGTGCCAGTAGTCTCGCCAATGAAAAACTGTTTTTT
NA 16 TRBD1 TRBJ1-1 TRBV19 CASSMGYRGSNTEAFF TGTGCCAGTAGTATGGGCTACAGGGGTTCGAACACTGAAGCTTTCTTT
NA 14 NA TRBJ2-1 TRBV7-2 CASSLRYLDYEQFF TGTGCCAGCAGCTTAAGGTATCTGGATTATGAGCAGTTCTTC
once 13 NA TRBJ1-1 TRBV10-3 CAISGAGEAEAFF TGTGCCATCAGTGGCGCAGGGGAGGCTGAAGCTTTCTTT
NA 15 TRBD1 TRBJ1-5 TRBV4-1 CASSQNRDRNQPQHF TGCGCCAGCAGCCAGAACCGGGACAGGAATCAGCCCCAGCATTTT
few 16 NA TRBJ1-6 TRBV14 CASSQDGGRYNSPLHF TGTGCCAGCAGCCAAGATGGGGGGCGCTATAATTCACCCCTCCACTTT
NA 14 NA TRBJ2-5 TRBV10-1 CASSESRTRETQYF TGCGCCAGCAGTGAGTCGAGGACCAGGGAGACCCAGTACTTC
few 14 NA TRBJ2-3 TRBV7-2 CASSLDQGADTQYF TGTGCCAGCAGCTTAGATCAGGGCGCAGATACGCAGTATTTT
NA 15 NA TRBJ2-3 TRBV6-6 CASSPDSISTDTQYF TGTGCCAGCAGTCCCGACAGTATTAGCACAGATACGCAGTATTTT
NA 12 NA TRBJ1-2 TRBV10-1 CASSDTAYGYTF TGCGCCAGCAGTGATACAGCTTATGGCTACACCTTC
NA 13 NA TRBJ1-2 TRBV28 CASTGTTLYGYTF TGTGCCAGTACAGGAACCACGCTCTATGGCTACACCTTC
few 15 NA TRBJ1-5 TRBV6-6 CASSRRTASDQPQHF TGTGCCAGCAGTCGCCGGACAGCTAGCGATCAGCCCCAGCATTTT
NA 15 NA TRBJ2-2 TRBV5-8 CASSLVGRGTGELFF TGTGCCAGCAGCTTGGTGGGGCGGGGCACCGGGGAGCTGTTTTTT
NA 12 NA TRBJ1-1 TRBV19 CAARTGNTEAFF TGTGCCGCACGTACAGGGAACACTGAAGCTTTCTTT
NA 14 TRBD1 TRBJ2-3 TRBV5-5 CASSLQGYTDTQYF TGTGCCAGCAGCCTACAGGGGTACACAGATACGCAGTATTTT
NA 15 NA TRBJ1-2 TRBV5-1 CASSARTGIFYGYTF TGCGCCAGCAGCGCCAGAACCGGGATTTTCTATGGCTACACCTTC
NA 11 NA TRBJ2-1 TRBV5-6 CASSRTNEQFF TGTGCCAGCAGTAGAACCAATGAGCAGTTCTTC
NA 18 TRBD2 TRBJ2-5 TRBV7-9 CASSLEGSSGRPWETQYF TGTGCCAGCAGCTTAGAGGGATCTAGCGGGAGGCCCTGGGAGACCCAGTACTTC
NA 15 NA TRBJ2-2 TRBV10-1 CASSEEGEFSGELFF TGCGCCAGCAGTGAGGAGGGGGAATTTAGCGGGGAGCTGTTTTTT
NA 13 NA TRBJ2-2 TRBV19 CASKWARNGELFF TGTGCCAGTAAATGGGCGCGAAACGGGGAGCTGTTTTTT
few 16 NA TRBJ2-3 TRBV6-4 CASSWEPSQSTDTQYF TGTGCCAGCAGTTGGGAACCTTCACAGAGCACAGATACGCAGTATTTT
NA 11 NA TRBJ2-3 TRBV11-2 CASSHTDTQYF TGTGCCAGCAGTCACACAGATACGCAGTATTTT
NA 13 NA TRBJ1-4 TRBV28 CASSLFRNEKLFF TGTGCCAGCAGTTTATTTAGGAATGAAAAACTGTTTTTT
NA 13 NA TRBJ1-2 TRBV7-2 CASSTSAGNGYTF TGTGCCAGCAGCACATCCGCAGGAAATGGCTACACCTTC
NA 16 TRBD2 TRBJ2-3 TRBV10-1 CASSEGTSENTDTQYF TGCGCCAGCAGTGAAGGGACTAGCGAAAACACAGATACGCAGTATTTT
NA 18 TRBD1 TRBJ2-3 TRBV15 CATSRTTPGQGATDTQYF TGTGCCACCAGCAGAACTACGCCGGGACAGGGGGCCACAGATACGCAGTATTTT
NA 15 NA TRBJ2-1 TRBV9 CASSVAPSQYNEQFF TGTGCCAGCAGCGTAGCTCCTAGCCAGTACAATGAGCAGTTCTTC